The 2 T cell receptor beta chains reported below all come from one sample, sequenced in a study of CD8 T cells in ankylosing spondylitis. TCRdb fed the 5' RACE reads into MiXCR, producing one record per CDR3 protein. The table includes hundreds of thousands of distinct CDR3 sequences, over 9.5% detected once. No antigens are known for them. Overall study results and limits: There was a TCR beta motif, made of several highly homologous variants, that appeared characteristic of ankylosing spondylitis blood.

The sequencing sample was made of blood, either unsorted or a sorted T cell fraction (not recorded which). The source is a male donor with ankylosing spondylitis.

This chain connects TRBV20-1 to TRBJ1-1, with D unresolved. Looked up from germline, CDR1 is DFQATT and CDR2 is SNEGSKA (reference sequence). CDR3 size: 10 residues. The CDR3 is CSHGRAEAFF. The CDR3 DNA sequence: TGCAGCCATGGACGGGCTGAAGCTTTCTTT.

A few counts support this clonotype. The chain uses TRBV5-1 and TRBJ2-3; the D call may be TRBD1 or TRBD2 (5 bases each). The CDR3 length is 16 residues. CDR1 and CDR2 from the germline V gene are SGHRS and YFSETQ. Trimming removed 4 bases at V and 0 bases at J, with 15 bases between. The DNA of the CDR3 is TGCGCCAGCAGCCCCGGGGCGGGCACTAGCACAGATACGCAGTATTTT. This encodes CASSPGAGTSTDTQYF.